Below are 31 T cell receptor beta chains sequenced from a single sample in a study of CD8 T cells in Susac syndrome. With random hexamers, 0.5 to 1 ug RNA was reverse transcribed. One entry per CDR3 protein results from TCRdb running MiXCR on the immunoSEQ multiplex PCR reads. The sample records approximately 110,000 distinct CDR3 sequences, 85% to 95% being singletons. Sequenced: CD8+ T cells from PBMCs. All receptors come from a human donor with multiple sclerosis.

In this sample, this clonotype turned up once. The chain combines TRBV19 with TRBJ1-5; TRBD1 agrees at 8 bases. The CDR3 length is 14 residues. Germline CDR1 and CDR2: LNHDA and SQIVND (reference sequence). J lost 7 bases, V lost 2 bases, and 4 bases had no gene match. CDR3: CASSIRRGRQPQHF. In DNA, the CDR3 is TGTGCCAGTAGTATACGCAGGGGGCGGCAGCCCCAGCATTTT.

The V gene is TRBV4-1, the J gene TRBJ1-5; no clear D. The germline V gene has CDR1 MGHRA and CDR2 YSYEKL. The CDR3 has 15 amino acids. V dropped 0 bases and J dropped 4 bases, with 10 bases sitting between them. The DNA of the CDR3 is TGCGCCAGCAGCCAAGATTGGGAGACAAATCAGCCCCAGCATTTT. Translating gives CASSQDWETNQPQHF.

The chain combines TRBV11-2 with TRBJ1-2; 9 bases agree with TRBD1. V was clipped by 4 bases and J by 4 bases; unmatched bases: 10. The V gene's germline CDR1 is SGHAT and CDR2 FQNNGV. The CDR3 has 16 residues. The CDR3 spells CASSSRRDRDGYGYTF. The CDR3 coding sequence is TGTGCCAGCAGCTCCAGACGGGACAGGGATGGCTATGGCTACACCTTC.

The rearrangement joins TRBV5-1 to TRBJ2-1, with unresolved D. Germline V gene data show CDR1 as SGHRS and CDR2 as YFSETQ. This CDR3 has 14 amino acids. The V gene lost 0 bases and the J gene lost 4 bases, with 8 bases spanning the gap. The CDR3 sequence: CASSLASGYNEQFF. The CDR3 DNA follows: TGCGCCAGCAGCTTGGCTTCCGGGTACAATGAGCAGTTCTTC.

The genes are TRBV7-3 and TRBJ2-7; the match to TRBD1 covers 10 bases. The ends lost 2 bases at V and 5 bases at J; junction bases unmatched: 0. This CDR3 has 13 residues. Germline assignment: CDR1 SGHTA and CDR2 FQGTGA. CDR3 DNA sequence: TGTGCCAGCAGCTTAGGACAGGGGGACGAGCAGTACTTC. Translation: CASSLGQGDEQYF.

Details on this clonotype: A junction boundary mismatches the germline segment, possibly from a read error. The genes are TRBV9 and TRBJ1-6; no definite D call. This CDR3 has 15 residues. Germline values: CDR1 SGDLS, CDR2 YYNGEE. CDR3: CASSEEGWHNSPLHF. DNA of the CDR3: TGTGCCAGCAGCGAAGAAGGGTGGCATAATTCCCCCCTCCACTTT.

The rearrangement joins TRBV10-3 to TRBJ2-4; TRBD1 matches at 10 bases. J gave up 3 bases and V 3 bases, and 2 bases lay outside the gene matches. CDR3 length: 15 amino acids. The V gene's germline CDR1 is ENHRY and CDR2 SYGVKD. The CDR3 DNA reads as TGTGCCATCAGTGATGGACAGGGGGGCAAAAACATTCAGTACTTC. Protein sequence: CAISDGQGGKNIQYF.

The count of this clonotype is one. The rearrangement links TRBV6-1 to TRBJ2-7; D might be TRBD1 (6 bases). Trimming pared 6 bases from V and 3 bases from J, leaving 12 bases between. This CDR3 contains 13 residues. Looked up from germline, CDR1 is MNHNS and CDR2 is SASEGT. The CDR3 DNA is TGTGCCAGCAGCTACAGACAGGTCTACGAGCAGTACTTC. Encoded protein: CASSYRQVYEQYF.

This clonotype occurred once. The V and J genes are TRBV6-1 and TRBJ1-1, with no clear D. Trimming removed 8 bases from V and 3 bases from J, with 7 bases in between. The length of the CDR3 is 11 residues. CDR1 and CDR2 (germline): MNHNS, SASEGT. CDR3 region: CASLQDTEAFF. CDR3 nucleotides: TGTGCCAGCCTTCAGGACACTGAAGCTTTCTTT.

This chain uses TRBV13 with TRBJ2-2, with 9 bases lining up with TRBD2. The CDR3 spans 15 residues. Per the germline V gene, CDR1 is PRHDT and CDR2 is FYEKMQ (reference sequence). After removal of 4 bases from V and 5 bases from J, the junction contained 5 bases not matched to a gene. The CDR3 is CASSSRLAGTGELFF. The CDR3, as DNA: TGTGCCAGCAGCTCTCGCCTAGCGGGAACCGGGGAGCTGTTTTTT.

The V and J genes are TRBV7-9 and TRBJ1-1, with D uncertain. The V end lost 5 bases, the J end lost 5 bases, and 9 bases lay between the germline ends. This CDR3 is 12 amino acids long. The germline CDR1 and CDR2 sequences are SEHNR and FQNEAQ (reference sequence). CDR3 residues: CASSPMGTEAFF. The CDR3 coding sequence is TGTGCCAGCAGCCCCATGGGGACTGAAGCTTTCTTT.

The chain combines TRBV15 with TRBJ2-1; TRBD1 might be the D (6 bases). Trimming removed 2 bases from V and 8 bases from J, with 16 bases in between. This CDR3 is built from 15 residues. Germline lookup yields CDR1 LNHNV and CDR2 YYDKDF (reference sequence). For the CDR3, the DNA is TGTGCCACCAGCAGACCTTTACAGGGTCGTCATGAGCAGTTCTTC. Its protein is CATSRPLQGRHEQFF.

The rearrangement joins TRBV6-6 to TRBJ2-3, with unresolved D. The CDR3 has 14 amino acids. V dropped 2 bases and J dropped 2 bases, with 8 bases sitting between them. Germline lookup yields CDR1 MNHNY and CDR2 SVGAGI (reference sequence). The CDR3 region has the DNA TGTGCCAGCAGTTACCTGGGCTTCACAGATACGCAGTATTTT. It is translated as CASSYLGFTDTQYF.

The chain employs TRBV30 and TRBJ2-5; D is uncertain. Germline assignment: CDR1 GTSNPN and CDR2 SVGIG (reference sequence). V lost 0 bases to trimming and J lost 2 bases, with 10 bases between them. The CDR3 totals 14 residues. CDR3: CAWSVIRPQETQYF. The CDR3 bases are TGTGCCTGGAGTGTAATACGCCCACAAGAGACCCAGTACTTC.

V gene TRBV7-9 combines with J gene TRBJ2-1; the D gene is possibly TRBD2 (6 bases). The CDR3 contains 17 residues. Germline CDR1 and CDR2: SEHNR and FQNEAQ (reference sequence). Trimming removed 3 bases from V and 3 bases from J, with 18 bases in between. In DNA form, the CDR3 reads TGTGCCAGCAGCTTTTCCCCGGACTATCGTAACTACAATGAGCAGTTCTTC. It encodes CASSFSPDYRNYNEQFF.

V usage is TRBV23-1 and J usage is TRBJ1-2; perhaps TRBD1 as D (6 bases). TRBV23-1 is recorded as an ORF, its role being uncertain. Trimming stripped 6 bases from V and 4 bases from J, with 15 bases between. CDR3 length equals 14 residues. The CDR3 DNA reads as TGCGCCAGCAGAAGGGGGGGCCGCGGCTATGGCTACACCTTC. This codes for CASRRGGRGYGYTF.

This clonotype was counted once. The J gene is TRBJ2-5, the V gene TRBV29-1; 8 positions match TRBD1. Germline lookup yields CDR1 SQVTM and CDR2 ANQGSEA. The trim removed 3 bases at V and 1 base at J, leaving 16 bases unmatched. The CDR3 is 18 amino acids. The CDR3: CSVEGQETPKASQETQYF. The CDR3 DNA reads TGCAGCGTTGAGGGACAGGAGACCCCCAAGGCATCCCAAGAGACCCAGTACTTC. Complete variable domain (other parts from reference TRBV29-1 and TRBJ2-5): SAVISQKPSRDICQRGTSLTIQCQVDSQVTMMFWYRQQPGQSLTLIATANQGSEATYESGFVIDKFPISRPNLTFSTLTVSNMSPEDSSIYLCSVEGQETPKASQETQYFGPGTRLLVL.

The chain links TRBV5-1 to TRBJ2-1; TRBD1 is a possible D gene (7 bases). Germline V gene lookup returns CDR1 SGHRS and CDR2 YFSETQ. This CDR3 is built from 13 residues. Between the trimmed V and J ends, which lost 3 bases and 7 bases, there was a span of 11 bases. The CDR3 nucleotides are TGCGCCAGCAGCTACAGGGGAGGAAATGAGCAGTTCTTC. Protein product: CASSYRGGNEQFF.

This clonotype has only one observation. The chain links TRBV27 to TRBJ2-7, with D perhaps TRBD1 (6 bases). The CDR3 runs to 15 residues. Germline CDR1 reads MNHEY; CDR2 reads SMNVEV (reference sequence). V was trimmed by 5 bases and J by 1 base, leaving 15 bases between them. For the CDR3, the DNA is TGTGCCAGCAGTCCCCTGACAGGACCTTCCTACGAGCAGTACTTC. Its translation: CASSPLTGPSYEQYF.

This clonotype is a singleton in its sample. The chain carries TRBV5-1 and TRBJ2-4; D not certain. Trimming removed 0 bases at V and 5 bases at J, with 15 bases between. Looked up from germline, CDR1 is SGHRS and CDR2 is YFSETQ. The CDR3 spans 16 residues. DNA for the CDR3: TGCGCCAGCAGCTTGGGGATTGGGCCAACCGAAAACATTCAGTACTTC. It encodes CASSLGIGPTENIQYF. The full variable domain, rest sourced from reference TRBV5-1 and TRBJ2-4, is KAGVTQTPRYLIKTRGQQVTLSCSPISGHRSVSWYQQTPGQGLQFLFEYFSETQRNKGNFPGRFSGRQFSNSRSEMNVSTLELGDSALYLCASSLGIGPTENIQYFGAGTRLSVL.

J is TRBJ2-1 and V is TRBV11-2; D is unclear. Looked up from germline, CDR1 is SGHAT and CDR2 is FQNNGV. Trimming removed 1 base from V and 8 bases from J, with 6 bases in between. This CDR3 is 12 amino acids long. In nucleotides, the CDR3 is TGTGCCAGCAGCTTAGGGCTGGATGAGCAGTTCTTC. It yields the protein CASSLGLDEQFF.

The CDR3 spells CASSDSRPKNIQYF. For the CDR3, the DNA is TGTGCCAGCAGTGACTCCAGGCCCAAAAACATTCAGTACTTC. V and J are TRBV2 and TRBJ2-4, with D hard to call. The CDR3 runs 14 residues. V lost 3 bases and J 2 bases, leaving 8 bases between the germline ends. Germline CDR1 and CDR2: SNHLY and FYNNEI.

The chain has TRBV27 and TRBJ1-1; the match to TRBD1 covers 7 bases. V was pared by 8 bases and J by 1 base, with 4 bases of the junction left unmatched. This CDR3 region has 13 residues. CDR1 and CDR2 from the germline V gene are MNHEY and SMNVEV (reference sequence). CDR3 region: CASGAGGNTEAFF. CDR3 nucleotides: TGTGCCAGCGGGGCAGGGGGGAACACTGAAGCTTTCTTT.

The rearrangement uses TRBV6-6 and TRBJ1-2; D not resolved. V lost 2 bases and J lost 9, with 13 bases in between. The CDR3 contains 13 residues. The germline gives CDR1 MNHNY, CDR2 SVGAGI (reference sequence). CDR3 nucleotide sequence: TGTGCCAGCAGTTACGTGCGAACTGATAGCTACACCTTC. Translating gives CASSYVRTDSYTF.

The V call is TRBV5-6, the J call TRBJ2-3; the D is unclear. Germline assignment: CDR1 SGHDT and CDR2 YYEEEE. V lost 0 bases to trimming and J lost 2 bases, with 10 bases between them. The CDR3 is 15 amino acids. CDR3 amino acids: CASSLVGGSTDTQYF. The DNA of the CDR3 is TGTGCCAGCAGCTTGGTGGGCGGATCCACAGATACGCAGTATTTT.

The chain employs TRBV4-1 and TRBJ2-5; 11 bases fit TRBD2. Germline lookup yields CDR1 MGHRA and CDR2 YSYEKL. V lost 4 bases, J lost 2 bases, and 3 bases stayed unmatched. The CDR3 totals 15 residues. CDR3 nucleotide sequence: TGCGCCAGCAGCCTTAGACTAGCGGGGCAAGAGACCCAGTACTTC. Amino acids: CASSLRLAGQETQYF.

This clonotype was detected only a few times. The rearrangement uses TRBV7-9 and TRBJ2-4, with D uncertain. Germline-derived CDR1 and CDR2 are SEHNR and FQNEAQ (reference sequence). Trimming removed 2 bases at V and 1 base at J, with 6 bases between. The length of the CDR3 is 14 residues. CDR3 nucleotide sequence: TGTGCCAGCAGCTTACAGGAGGCCAAAAACATTCAGTACTTC. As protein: CASSLQEAKNIQYF.

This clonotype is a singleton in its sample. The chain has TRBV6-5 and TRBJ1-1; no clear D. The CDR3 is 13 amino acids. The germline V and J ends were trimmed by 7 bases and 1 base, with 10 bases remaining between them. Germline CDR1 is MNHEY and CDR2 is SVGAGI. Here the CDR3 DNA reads TGTGCCAGCACCCTAAGTGGGAACACTGAAGCTTTCTTT. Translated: CASTLSGNTEAFF.

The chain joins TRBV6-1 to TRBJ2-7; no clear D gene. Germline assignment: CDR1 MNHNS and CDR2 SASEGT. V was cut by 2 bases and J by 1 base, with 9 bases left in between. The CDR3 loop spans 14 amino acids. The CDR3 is CASSELGSSYEQYF. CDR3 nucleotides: TGTGCCAGCAGTGAATTGGGGTCTTCCTACGAGCAGTACTTC.

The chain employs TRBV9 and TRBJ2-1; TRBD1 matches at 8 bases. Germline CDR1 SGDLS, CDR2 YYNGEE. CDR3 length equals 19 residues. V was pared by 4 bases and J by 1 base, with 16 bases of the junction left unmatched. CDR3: CASSSEGSGQGASYNEQFF. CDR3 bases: TGTGCCAGCAGCTCGGAGGGCTCCGGTCAGGGGGCTTCCTACAATGAGCAGTTCTTC.

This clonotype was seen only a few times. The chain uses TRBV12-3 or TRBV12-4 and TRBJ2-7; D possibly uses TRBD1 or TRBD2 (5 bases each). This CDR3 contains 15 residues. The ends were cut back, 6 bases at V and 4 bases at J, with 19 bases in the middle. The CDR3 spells CASSRDGRLGYEQYF. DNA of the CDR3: TGTGCCAGCAGCAGGGACGGACGGCTGGGGTACGAGCAGTACTTC.